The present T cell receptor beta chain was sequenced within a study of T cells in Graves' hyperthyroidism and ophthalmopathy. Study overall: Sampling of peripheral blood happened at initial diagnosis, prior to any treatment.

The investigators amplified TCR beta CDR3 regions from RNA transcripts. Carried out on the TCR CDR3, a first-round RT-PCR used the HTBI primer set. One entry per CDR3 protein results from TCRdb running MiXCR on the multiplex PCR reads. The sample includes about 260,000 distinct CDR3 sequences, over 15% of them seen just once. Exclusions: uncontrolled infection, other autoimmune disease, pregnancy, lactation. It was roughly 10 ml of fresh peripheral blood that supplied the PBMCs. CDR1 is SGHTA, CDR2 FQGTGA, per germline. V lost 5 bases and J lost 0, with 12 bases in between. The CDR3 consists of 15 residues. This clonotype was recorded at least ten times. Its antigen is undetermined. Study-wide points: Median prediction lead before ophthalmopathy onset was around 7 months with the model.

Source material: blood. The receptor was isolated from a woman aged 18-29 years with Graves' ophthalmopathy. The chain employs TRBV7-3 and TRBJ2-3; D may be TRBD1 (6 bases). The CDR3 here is CASSRGQTSTDTQYF. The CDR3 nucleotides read TGTGCCAGCAGCCGCGGACAGACTAGCACAGATACGCAGTATTTT. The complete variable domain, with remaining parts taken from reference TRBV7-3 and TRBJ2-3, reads GAGVSQTPSNKVTEKGKYVELRCDPISGHTALYWYRQSLGQGPEFLIYFQGTGAADDSGLPNDRFFAVRPEGSVSTLKIQRTERGDSAVYLCASSRGQTSTDTQYFGPGTRLTVL.